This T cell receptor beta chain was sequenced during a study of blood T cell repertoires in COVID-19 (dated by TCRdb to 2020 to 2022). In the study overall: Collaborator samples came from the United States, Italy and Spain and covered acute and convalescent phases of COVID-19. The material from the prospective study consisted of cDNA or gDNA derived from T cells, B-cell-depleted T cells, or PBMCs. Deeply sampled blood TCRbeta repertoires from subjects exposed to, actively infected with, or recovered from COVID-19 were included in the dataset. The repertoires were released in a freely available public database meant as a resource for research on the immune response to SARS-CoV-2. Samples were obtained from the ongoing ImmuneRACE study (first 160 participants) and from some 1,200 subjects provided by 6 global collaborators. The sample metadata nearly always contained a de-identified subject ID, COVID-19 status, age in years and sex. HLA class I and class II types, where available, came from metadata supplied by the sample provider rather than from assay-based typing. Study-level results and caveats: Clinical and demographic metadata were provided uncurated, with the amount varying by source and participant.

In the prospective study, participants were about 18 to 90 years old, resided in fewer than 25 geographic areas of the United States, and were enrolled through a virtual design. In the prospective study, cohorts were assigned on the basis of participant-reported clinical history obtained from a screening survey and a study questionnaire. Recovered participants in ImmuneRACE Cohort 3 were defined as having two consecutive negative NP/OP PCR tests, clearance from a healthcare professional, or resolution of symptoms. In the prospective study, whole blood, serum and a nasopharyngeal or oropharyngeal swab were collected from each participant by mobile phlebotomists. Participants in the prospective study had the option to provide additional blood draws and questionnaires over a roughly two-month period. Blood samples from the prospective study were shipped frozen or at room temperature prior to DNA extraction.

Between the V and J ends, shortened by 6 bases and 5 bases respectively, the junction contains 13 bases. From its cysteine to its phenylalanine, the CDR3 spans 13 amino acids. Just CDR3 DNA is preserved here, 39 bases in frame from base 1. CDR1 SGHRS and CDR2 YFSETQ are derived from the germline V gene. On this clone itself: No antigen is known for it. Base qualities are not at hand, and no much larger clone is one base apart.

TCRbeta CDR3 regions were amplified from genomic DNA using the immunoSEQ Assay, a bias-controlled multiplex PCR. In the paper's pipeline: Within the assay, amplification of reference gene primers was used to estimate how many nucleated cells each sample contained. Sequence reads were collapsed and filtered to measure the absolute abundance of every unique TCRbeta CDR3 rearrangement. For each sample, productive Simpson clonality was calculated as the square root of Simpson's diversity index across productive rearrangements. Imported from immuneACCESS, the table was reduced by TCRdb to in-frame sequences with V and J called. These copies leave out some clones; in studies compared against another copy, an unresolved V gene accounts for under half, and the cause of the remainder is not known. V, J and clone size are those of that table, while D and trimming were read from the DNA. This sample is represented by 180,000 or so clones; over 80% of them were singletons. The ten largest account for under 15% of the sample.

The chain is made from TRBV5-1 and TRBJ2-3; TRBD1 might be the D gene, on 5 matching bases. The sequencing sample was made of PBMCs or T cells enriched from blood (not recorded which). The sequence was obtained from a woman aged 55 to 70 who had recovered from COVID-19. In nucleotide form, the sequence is TGCGCCAGCAAGGACAATAGGGGAGATACGCAGTATTTT. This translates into CASKDNRGDTQYF.